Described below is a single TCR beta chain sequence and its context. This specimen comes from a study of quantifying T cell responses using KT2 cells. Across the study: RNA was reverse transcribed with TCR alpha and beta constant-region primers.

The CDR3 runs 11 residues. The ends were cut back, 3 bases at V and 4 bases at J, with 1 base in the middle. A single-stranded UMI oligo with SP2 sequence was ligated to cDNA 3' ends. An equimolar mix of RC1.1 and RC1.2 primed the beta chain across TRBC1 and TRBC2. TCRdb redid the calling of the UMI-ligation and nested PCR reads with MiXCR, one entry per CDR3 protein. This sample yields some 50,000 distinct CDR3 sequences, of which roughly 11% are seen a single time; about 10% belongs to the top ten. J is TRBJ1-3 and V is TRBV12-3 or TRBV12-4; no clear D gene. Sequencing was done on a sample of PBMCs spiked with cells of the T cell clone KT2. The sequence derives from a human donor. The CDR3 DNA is TGTGCCAGCAGTTTCGGAAACACCATATATTTT. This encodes CASSFGNTIYF.